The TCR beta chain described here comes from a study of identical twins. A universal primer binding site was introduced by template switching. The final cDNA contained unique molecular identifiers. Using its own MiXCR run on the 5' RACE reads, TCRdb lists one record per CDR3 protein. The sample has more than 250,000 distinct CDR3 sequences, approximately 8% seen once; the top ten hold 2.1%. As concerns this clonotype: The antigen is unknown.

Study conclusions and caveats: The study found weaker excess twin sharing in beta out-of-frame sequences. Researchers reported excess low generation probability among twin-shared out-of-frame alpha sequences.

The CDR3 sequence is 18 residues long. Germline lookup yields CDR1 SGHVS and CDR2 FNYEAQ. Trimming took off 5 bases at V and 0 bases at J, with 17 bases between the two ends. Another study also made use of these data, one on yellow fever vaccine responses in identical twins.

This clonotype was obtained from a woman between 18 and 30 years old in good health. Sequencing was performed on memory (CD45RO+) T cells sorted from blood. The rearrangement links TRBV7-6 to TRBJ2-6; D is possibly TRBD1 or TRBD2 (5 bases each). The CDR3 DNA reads TGTGCCAGCAGCCGTACCCAGGGTGGGAGCTCTGGGGCCAACGTCCTGACTTTC. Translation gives CASSRTQGGSSGANVLTF.